This paragraph covers one TCR beta chain sequence. Its specificity is not known. This sample is part of a study of CD8 T cells in ankylosing spondylitis. Germline values: CDR1 MGHRA, CDR2 YSYEKL. The CDR3 extends over 14 amino acids. Trimming removed 1 base from V and 3 bases from J, with 6 bases in between. Study conclusions and caveats: Reports say disease-linked clones showed up significantly more in matched ankylosing spondylitis synovial fluid. Both synovial fluid and blood in reactive arthritis had previously been reported to carry some motif variants. Typical of ankylosing spondylitis blood, it appeared, was a TCR beta motif of about eight highly homologous variants.

Quantitative 5'-RACE with molecular barcodes produced the TCR beta libraries. TCRdb recomputed calls from the 5' RACE reads with MiXCR, one row per CDR3 protein. This sample carries around 100,000 distinct CDR3 sequences, 24% of them seen once, and the ten largest clones take about 12%. The source is a male donor with ankylosing spondylitis. The sample was synovial fluid, either unsorted or a sorted T cell fraction (not recorded which). This rearrangement joins TRBV4-1 to TRBJ2-2; D is ambiguous. The CDR3 DNA is TGCGCCAGCAGCCAAGGACGGGACACCGGGGAGCTGTTTTTT. Translation gives CASSQGRDTGELFF.